This T cell receptor beta chain was sequenced for a study of liver allograft versus peripheral blood T cells. Background on the study: Within transplanted livers, the T cell receptor repertoires were examined and compared against the repertoires present in the peripheral blood of liver transplant recipients.

One entry per CDR3 protein results from TCRdb running MiXCR on the reads. The table records 8,000 to 10,000 distinct CDR3 sequences, about a fifth of them present only once. Findings and limits, study-wide: Peripheral blood T cell receptor repertoires reportedly differed from those found within liver allografts.

The CDR3 is 14 amino acids. The junction had 9 bases not matched to a gene; V was cut back by 7 bases and J by 8 bases. The V gene's germline CDR1 is MNHNS and CDR2 SASEGT. This clonotype was seen a few times. Its antigen is not known. V gene TRBV6-1 combines with J gene TRBJ1-3; TRBD1 matches 9 bases. The source is a human patient who had a liver transplant. The graft donor may account for some of the T cells. The CDR3 DNA sequence: TGTGCCAGCACGAAGGGGACAGGGATCGACACCATATATTTT. This gives the protein CASTKGTGIDTIYF.